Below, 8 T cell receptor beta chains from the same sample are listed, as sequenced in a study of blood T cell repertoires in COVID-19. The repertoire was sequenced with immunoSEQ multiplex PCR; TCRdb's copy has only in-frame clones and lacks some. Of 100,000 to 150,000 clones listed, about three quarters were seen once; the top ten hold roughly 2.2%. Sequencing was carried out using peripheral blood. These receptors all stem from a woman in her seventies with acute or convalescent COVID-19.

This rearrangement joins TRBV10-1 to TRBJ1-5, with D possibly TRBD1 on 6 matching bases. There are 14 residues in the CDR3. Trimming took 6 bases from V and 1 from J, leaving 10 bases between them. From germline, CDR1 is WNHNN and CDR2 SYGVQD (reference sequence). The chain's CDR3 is CASRAGDSNQPQHF. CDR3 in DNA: TGCGCCAGCAGGGCAGGGGACAGCAATCAGCCCCAGCATTTT.

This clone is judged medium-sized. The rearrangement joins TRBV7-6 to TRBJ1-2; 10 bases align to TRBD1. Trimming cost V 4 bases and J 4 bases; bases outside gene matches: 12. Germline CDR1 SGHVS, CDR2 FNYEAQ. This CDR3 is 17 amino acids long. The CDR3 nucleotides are TGTGCCAGCAGCTCAATCTCCGGGACAGGGGACGGCTATGGCTACACCTTC. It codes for CASSSISGTGDGYGYTF.

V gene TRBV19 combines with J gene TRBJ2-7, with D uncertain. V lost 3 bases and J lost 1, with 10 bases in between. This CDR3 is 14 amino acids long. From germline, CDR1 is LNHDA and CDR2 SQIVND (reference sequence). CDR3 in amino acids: CASSMLFGSYEQYF. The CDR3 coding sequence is TGTGCCAGTAGTATGTTGTTCGGTTCCTACGAGCAGTACTTC.

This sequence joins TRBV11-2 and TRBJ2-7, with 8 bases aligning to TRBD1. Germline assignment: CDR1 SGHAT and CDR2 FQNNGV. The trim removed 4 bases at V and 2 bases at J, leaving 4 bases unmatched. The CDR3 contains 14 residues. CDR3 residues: CASSSPGQAYEQYF. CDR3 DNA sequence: TGTGCCAGCAGCTCACCGGGACAGGCCTACGAGCAGTACTTC. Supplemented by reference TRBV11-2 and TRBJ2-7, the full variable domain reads EAGVAQSPRYKIIEKRQSVAFWCNPISGHATLYWYQQILGQGPKLLIQFQNNGVVDDSQLPKDRFSAERLKGVDSTLKIQPAKLEDSAVYLCASSSPGQAYEQYFGPGTRLTVT.

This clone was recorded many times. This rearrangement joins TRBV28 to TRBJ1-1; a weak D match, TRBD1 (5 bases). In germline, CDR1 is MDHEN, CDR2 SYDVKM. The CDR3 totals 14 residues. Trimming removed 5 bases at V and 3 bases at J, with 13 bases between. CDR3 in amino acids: CASSPPTDHTEAFF. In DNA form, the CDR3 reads TGTGCCAGCAGTCCCCCGACAGACCACACTGAAGCTTTCTTT.

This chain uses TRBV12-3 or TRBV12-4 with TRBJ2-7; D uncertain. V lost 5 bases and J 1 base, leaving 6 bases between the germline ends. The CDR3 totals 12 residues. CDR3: CASSQASYEQYF. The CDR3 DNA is TGTGCCAGCAGTCAAGCTTCCTACGAGCAGTACTTC.

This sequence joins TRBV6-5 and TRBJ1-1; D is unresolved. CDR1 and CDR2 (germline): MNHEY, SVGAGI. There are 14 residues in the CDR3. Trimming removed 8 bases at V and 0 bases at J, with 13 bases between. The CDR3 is CASRKMGVNTEAFF. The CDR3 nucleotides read TGTGCCAGCCGAAAGATGGGAGTGAACACTGAAGCTTTCTTT.

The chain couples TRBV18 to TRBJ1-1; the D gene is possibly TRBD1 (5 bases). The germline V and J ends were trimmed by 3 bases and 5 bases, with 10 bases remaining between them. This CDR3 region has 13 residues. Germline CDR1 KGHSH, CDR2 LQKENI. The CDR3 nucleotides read TGTGCCAGCTCACCGCAGAAGGGGACTGAAGCTTTCTTT. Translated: CASSPQKGTEAFF.